The clone carrying this T cell receptor (beta chain) has just one count. Trimming took 0 bases from V and 3 from J, leaving 9 bases between them. The CDR3 is made up of 13 amino acids. Germline V CDR1 and CDR2: GTSNPN, SVGIG (reference sequence). RNA amounts of roughly 0.5 to 1 ug underwent reverse transcription with random hexamers. Coverage of TCR beta CDR3 amplification by immunoSEQ multiplex PCR extended to 54 Vbeta and 13 Jbeta. TCRdb fed the immunoSEQ multiplex PCR reads into MiXCR, producing one record per CDR3 protein. Among about 300,000 distinct CDR3 sequences listed, 70% to 90% were seen once. The data were obtained in a study of CD8 T cells in Susac syndrome. Sequencing of TCR beta was performed on blood CD8+ T cells and on blood CD4+ T cells. The CD8+ and CD4+ T cells were negatively isolated, with the TEMRA cells enriched by FACS.

The sample consisted of CD8+ T cells from PBMCs. The TCR comes from a human donor with multiple sclerosis. The V gene is TRBV30, the J gene TRBJ2-7; unclear D gene. The CDR3 DNA reads as TGTGCCTGGAGTGTCCTCATAGGCTACGAGCAGTACTTC. Its protein is CAWSVLIGYEQYF.